These 8 T cell receptor beta chains originate from one sample sequenced in a study of shared clonotypes between healthy human individuals. TCRdb's table, derived via immunoSEQ multiplex PCR, lists solely in-frame clones and lacks some. Among some 2 million clones listed, 85% to 95% were seen once. Sequencing was carried out using naive CD4+ T cells sorted from blood. Regarding subset: CD45RA+ positively selected. These receptors all come from a man younger than 35 in good health.

This clone was seen a few times. V is TRBV7-9 and J is TRBJ2-7, with 10 bases fitting TRBD2. Germline values: CDR1 SEHNR, CDR2 FQNEAQ (reference sequence). After removal of 4 bases from V and 7 bases from J, the junction contained 4 bases not matched to a gene. The CDR3 sequence is 13 residues long. CDR3 loop: CASSSSGREEQYF. As DNA, the CDR3 is TGTGCCAGCAGCTCTAGCGGGAGAGAAGAGCAGTACTTC.

The V and J genes are TRBV6-1 and TRBJ1-4, with D possibly being TRBD1 (5 bases). With 1 base removed from V and 2 bases from J, the gap between germline ends came to 8 bases. Per the germline V gene, CDR1 is MNHNS and CDR2 is SASEGT. CDR3 length: 15 amino acids. The CDR3 loop is CASSEVGDTNEKLFF. Here the CDR3 DNA reads TGTGCCAGCAGTGAAGTGGGGGATACTAATGAAAAACTGTTTTTT.

The V call is TRBV7-2, the J call TRBJ2-7; no reliable D call. The CDR3 contains 15 residues. Trimming took off 1 base at V and 6 bases at J, with 16 bases between the two ends. From germline, CDR1 is SGHTA and CDR2 FQGNSA. CDR3 sequence reads: CASSLVGGSALEQYF. The CDR3 coding sequence is TGTGCCAGCAGCTTAGTAGGCGGCAGTGCTCTCGAGCAGTACTTC.

The chain carries TRBV5-4 and TRBJ2-1; 13 nucleotides agree with TRBD2. Per germline, CDR1 SGHNT and CDR2 YYREEE (reference sequence). The V gene end was trimmed by 1 base and the J gene end by 9 bases; junction bases not matched to a gene: 4. The CDR3 runs to 15 residues. The CDR3 loop is CASSLWTSGGSEQFF. Here the CDR3 DNA reads TGTGCCAGCAGCTTGTGGACTAGCGGGGGCAGTGAGCAGTTCTTC. Based on the CDR3 plus reference TRBV5-4 and TRBJ2-1, the full variable domain is ETGVTQSPTHLIKTRGQQVTLRCSSQSGHNTVSWYQQALGQGPQFIFQYYREEENGRGNFPPRFSGLQFPNYSSELNVNALELDDSALYLCASSLWTSGGSEQFFGPGTRLTVL.

The chain carries TRBV11-3 and TRBJ2-2; possible D gene TRBD1, 6 bases. The CDR3 is 17 amino acids. Germline assignment: CDR1 SGHNT and CDR2 YENEEA. Trimming took off 11 bases at V and 0 bases at J, with 22 bases between the two ends. The chain's CDR3 is CAWITYRVGANTGELFF. The CDR3 coding sequence is TGTGCCTGGATTACCTACAGGGTGGGAGCGAACACCGGGGAGCTGTTTTTT.

The chain links TRBV5-6 to TRBJ2-2; TRBD2 matches at 8 bases. Germline CDR1 reads SGHDT; CDR2 reads YYEEEE. The V segment lost 5 bases and the J segment 6 bases; nucleotides outside the gene matches: 6. The CDR3 totals 14 residues. CDR3 DNA: TGTGCCAGCAGGGTTAGCGGGAATCCCGGGGAGCTGTTTTTT. Protein: CASRVSGNPGELFF. The full variable domain, completed using reference TRBV5-6 and TRBJ2-2, is DAGVTQSPTHLIKTRGQQVTLRCSPKSGHDTVSWYQQALGQGPQFIFQYYEEEERQRGNFPDRFSGHQFPNYSSELNVNALLLGDSALYLCASRVSGNPGELFFGEGSRLTVL.

The rearrangement joins TRBV28 to TRBJ1-2; D remains unclear. Looked up from germline, CDR1 is MDHEN and CDR2 is SYDVKM. The CDR3 has 14 amino acids. V was trimmed by 2 bases and J by 8 bases, leaving 15 bases between them. The CDR3 loop reads CASSLNNERVGYTF. CDR3 in DNA: TGTGCCAGCAGTTTAAACAATGAGAGGGTCGGCTACACCTTC.

The genes are TRBV5-1 and TRBJ2-5, with 8 nucleotides matching TRBD1. V lost 4 bases and J lost 5; bases outside the gene matches: 10. Germline loops: CDR1 SGHRS, CDR2 YFSETQ. This CDR3 comprises 15 residues. The CDR3 is CASSVIQGGAETQYF. CDR3 DNA sequence: TGCGCCAGCAGCGTAATACAGGGGGGTGCGGAGACCCAGTACTTC.